Below, one T cell receptor (beta chain) is given with its context. What it binds is unknown. This CDR3 contains 12 residues. V was shortened by 3 bases and J by 10 bases, with 10 bases between the two germline ends. CDR1 is LNHDA and CDR2 is SQIVND in the germline V gene (reference sequence). This sample is drawn from a study of cytomegalovirus exposure and HLA in healthy donors. Overall study results and limits: Follow-up analysis seemed to connect common viral pathogens with several of the most significant clusters identified. The listing of roughly 160 TCR beta chains classed them as cytomegalovirus-associated. Compared with the roughly 670-donor mean, an Asian-associated ancestry cluster reportedly had fewer N-insertions, according to a later analysis.

The PCR contained 60 Vbeta and 13 Jbeta primers. Clones were sequenced by immunoSEQ multiplex PCR, and TCRdb holds only the in-frame ones, with some missing. This listing includes 100,000 to 150,000 clones. The TCR comes from a man aged 18 to 30 in good health and CMV-seronegative. The V and J genes are TRBV19 and TRBJ2-1, with D tentatively TRBD2 (5 bases). The sequenced material came from PBMCs. The CDR3 protein is CASSILASEQFF. CDR3 DNA: TGTGCCAGTAGTATTTTAGCGTCAGAGCAGTTCTTC.